These T cell receptor beta chains were read from a single sample in a study of regulatory T cells in long-lasting Graves disease. TCRdb fed the reads into MiXCR, producing one record per CDR3 protein. The repertoire holds over 1,500 distinct CDR3 sequences, with roughly 61% as singletons. The specimen was peripheral blood mononuclear cells (PBMCs), collected with antithyroid drug treatment, in newly diagnosed or persistent Graves disease (not recorded which). Every receptor here comes from a human donor with Graves disease. Each CDR3 is given with its conserved first and last residue. Each record gives: clone size, CDR3 length, V gene, J gene, CDR3 protein. Rows give clone size only sometimes, using once, few, many, or a class for an expanded clone.

-,16,TRBV2,TRBJ1-3,CASSRDRGPSGNTIYF
-,15,TRBV12-3/TRBV12-4,TRBJ2-5,CASSPPGSTQETQYF
few,17,TRBV10-3,TRBJ1-1,CAIGGEGQGASPDLAFF
-,14,TRBV10-1,TRBJ2-3,CASSSKGFTDTQYF
few,13,TRBV9,TRBJ2-3,CASTRGFADTQYF
few,17,TRBV2,TRBJ2-1,CASSELSAQGWSNEQFF
few,14,TRBV6-5,TRBJ2-2,CASSYGGGTGELFF
few,14,TRBV5-1,TRBJ2-7,CASSLSGSTYEQYF
-,13,TRBV6-1,TRBJ1-2,CASSATRGLGYTF
few,15,TRBV3-1,TRBJ2-7,CASSQDPTEGYEQYF
-,13,TRBV23-1,TRBJ2-1,CASASTGGYEQFF
-,15,TRBV28,TRBJ2-1,CASTRSGQGHNEQFF